Given below is one T cell receptor (beta chain) in context. Antigen specificity is unknown. The sample originates from a study of pediatric ulcerative colitis. General study findings and limits: Two patients had blood samples with substantially reduced template counts. No controls had the two rectal clonotypes shared by ulcerative colitis patients.

CDR3 length equals 15 residues. The V and J ends lost 6 bases and 6 bases, in that order; junction bases with no gene match: 9. Germline V gives CDR1 MDHEN, CDR2 SYDVKM. One to two pinch biopsies were taken from the rectum during colonoscopy. Sequenced by immunoSEQ multiplex PCR; TCRdb stores in-frame clones only, minus some. The profile covers more than 15,000 clones, with roughly 70% appearing a single time and around 3.5% taken by the ten largest. This receptor was obtained from a girl aged 10 to 17 with moderate ulcerative colitis. J is TRBJ2-7 and V is TRBV28; TRBD1 matches at 12 bases. Sequencing was done on a sample of gut tissue. The CDR3 protein is CASSTPGQGAGEQYF. CDR3 DNA: TGTGCCAGCAGCACCCCGGGACAGGGGGCGGGCGAGCAGTACTTC.